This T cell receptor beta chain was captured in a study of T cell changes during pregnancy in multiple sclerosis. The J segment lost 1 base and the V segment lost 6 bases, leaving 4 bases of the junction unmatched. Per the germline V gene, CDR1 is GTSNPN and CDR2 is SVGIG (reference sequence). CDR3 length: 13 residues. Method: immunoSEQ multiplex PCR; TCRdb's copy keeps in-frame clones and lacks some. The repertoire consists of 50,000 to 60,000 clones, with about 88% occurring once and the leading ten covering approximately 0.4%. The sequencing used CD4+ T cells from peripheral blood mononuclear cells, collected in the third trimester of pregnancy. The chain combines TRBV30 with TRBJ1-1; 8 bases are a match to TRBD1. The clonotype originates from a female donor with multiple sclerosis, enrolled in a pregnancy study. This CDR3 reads CACAGQENTEAFF. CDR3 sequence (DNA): TGTGCCTGTGCGGGACAGGAGAACACTGAAGCTTTCTTT.